The 12 T cell receptor beta chains below all came from one sample that was sequenced in a study of cytomegalovirus exposure and HLA in healthy donors. Both 60 Vbeta primers and 13 Jbeta primers went into the PCR. Sequencing used immunoSEQ multiplex PCR; TCRdb keeps in-frame clones, though not all of them. Counted here are about 160,000 clones, around 72% occurring once; the ten biggest clones make up about 3.1%. The sample comprised PBMCs. The receptors shown here come from a woman between 45 and 65 years old in good health and CMV-seropositive.

This clone came up a few times. V usage is TRBV5-5 and J usage is TRBJ1-1; weak D call: TRBD1 (6 bases). Germline CDR1 reads SGHKS; CDR2 reads YYEKEE (reference sequence). The CDR3 totals 13 residues. Trimming shortened V by 0 bases and J by 8 bases, and 11 bases separated the two germline ends. In DNA, the CDR3 is TGTGCCAGCAGCTTGGTAGGACAGAGGGAAGCTTTCTTT. This gives the protein CASSLVGQREAFF.

The chain links TRBV5-6 to TRBJ1-2, with TRBD1 identical over 9 bases. V lost 5 bases to trimming and J lost 2 bases; unmatched junction nucleotides: 4. Germline values: CDR1 SGHDT, CDR2 YYEEEE. The CDR3 has 14 amino acids. The CDR3 spells CASRRTGENYGYTF. CDR3 nucleotide sequence: TGTGCCAGCAGGAGGACAGGGGAGAACTATGGCTACACCTTC.

Concerning this clone itself: Additional DNA sequences in this sample encode the identical CDR3. The gene calls are TRBV5-4 and TRBJ2-7; TRBD1 matches at 7 bases. In germline, CDR1 is SGHNT, CDR2 YYREEE (reference sequence). This CDR3 is built from 12 residues. Trimming removed 4 bases from V and 5 bases from J; junction bases left unmatched: 3. This CDR3 is CASSLTGNEQYF. The CDR3 DNA sequence: TGTGCCAGCAGCCTGACAGGGAACGAGCAGTACTTC.

The genes are TRBV7-2 and TRBJ2-7; 9 bases align to TRBD2. The V and J ends lost 2 bases and 7 bases, in that order; junction bases with no gene match: 9. The CDR3 extends over 15 amino acids. Looked up from germline, CDR1 is SGHTA and CDR2 is FQGNSA. CDR3 protein: CASSLIPTSGLEQYF. Here the CDR3 DNA reads TGTGCCAGCAGCTTAATTCCGACTAGCGGATTAGAGCAGTACTTC.

This clone was seen a handful of times. The genes are TRBV27 and TRBJ2-7, with D perhaps matching TRBD1 (6 bases). There are 15 residues in the CDR3. The germline V gene encodes CDR1 MNHEY and CDR2 SMNVEV (reference sequence). The V and J ends lost 2 bases and 3 bases respectively, with 14 bases between them. The CDR3 DNA reads TGTGCCAGCAGTTTACAGGGGAATAAGGTCTACGAGCAGTACTTC. It translates to CASSLQGNKVYEQYF.

The chain employs TRBV21-1 and TRBJ2-7; TRBD2, as called in the table, went unchecked against the DNA. TRBV21-1 is an annotated pseudogene. The CDR3 extends over 18 amino acids. As DNA, the CDR3 is TGTGCCAGCAGCAAACTCACTAGCGGGAGTGCCCTCTCCTACGAGCAGTACTTC. Translated, it gives CASSKLTSGSALSYEQYF.

The gene calls are TRBV25-1 and TRBJ2-3; TRBD1 aligns across 10 bases. With 4 bases clipped from V and 0 bases from J, the junction kept 7 bases outside the gene matches. Germline V gene data show CDR1 as MGHDK and CDR2 as SYGVNS. The CDR3 runs to 17 residues. The CDR3 sequence: CASSGWTGGVSTDTQYF. DNA of the CDR3: TGTGCCAGCAGTGGCTGGACAGGGGGAGTTAGCACAGATACGCAGTATTTT.

On this clone: The sample has other DNA sequences that encode this CDR3 too. The chain carries TRBV7-2 and TRBJ2-5, with D unresolved. Germline V lookup: CDR1 SGHTA, CDR2 FQGNSA. The V and J ends lost 6 bases and 1 base respectively, with 12 bases between them. The length of the CDR3 is 14 residues. This CDR3 reads CASSPMRSQETQYF. The CDR3 nucleotides are TGTGCCAGCAGTCCGATGAGATCCCAAGAGACCCAGTACTTC.

The genes are TRBV19 and TRBJ2-6, with a tentative D call TRBD1 (5 bases). Germline CDR1 reads LNHDA; CDR2 reads SQIVND (reference sequence). Trimming left V 7 bases short and J 2 bases short, with 24 bases between. The CDR3 consists of 19 residues. CDR3 coding DNA: TGTGCCAGTAACTCACTGGGGCGGTTACCTGGCCCTGGGGCCAACGTCCTGACTTTC. Protein product: CASNSLGRLPGPGANVLTF.

The chain links TRBV9 to TRBJ1-1; 7 bases fit TRBD1. Germline lookup yields CDR1 SGDLS and CDR2 YYNGEE. Unmatched junction bases numbered 9, after V lost 4 bases and J lost 3 bases. This CDR3 has 15 amino acids. The CDR3 DNA is TGTGCCAGCAGCACCCGGACAGGCACAGACACTGAAGCTTTCTTT. The encoded protein is CASSTRTGTDTEAFF.

The V and J genes are TRBV11-3 and TRBJ1-1, with TRBD1 matching over 7 bases. The CDR3 totals 16 residues. Losses at the gene ends were 0 bases for V and 2 bases for J; bases not matched to a gene: 6. Germline V CDR1 and CDR2: SGHNT, YENEEA. CDR3 protein: CASSLETGVTNTEAFF. CDR3 DNA sequence: TGTGCCAGCAGCTTAGAAACAGGGGTCACAAACACTGAAGCTTTCTTT.

This rearrangement joins TRBV7-2 to TRBJ2-7; 8 bases agree with TRBD1. Per germline, CDR1 SGHTA and CDR2 FQGNSA. The CDR3 covers 15 residues. Trimming cost V 4 bases and J 2 bases; bases outside gene matches: 7. The CDR3 nucleotides are TGTGCCAGCAGCTCCCCGGACAGGGAGGCCTACGAGCAGTACTTC. Translated: CASSSPDREAYEQYF.